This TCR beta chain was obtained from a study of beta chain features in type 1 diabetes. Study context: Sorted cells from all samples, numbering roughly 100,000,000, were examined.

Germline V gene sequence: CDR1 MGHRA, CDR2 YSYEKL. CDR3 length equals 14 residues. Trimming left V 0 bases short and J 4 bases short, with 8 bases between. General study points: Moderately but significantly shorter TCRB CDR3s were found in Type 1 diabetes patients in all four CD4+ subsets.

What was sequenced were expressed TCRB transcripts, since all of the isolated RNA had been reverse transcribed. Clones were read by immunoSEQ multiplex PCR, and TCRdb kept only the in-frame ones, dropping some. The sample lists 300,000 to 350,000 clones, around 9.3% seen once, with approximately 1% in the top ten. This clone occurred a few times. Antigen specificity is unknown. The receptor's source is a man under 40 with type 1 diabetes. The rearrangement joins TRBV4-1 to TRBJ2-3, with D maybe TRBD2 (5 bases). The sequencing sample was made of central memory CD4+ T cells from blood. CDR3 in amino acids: CASSQELAADTQYF. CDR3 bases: TGCGCCAGCAGCCAAGAGCTAGCAGCAGATACGCAGTATTTT.